A selection of T cell receptor beta chains follows, all from one sample in a study. Profiled with immunoSEQ multiplex PCR; TCRdb holds only in-frame clones, not every one. The profile shows about 68,000 clones, just under 95% of them singletons. Sample: PBMCs. These receptor sequences come from a man in his forties with rheumatoid arthritis. CDR3s include the opening cysteine and the closing phenylalanine or tryptophan. A D gene is named only where the DNA matches it firmly. Size is omitted from some rows. Given values are once, few, many or a class for expanded clones.

v_gene	j_gene	d_gene	abundance	CDR3aa	CDR3nt
TRBV9	TRBJ2-1	.	.	CASSARTVYRGNEQFF	TGTGCCAGCAGCGCTAGGACAGTCTACAGAGGGAATGAGCAGTTCTTC
TRBV29-1	TRBJ1-1	.	.	CSVEGQERNTEAFF	TGCAGCGTTGAAGGGCAGGAACGGAACACTGAAGCTTTCTTT
TRBV11-2	TRBJ1-4	.	.	CASSLSGQRGSRGELFF	TGTGCCAGCAGCTTATCGGGCCAGCGAGGATCCCGAGGGGAACTGTTTTTT
TRBV7-9	TRBJ1-5	.	.	CASSSGGSNQPQHF	TGTGCCAGCAGCTCCGGAGGGAGCAATCAGCCCCAGCATTTT
TRBV19	TRBJ2-6	.	once	CASYPRGFSGGANVLTF	TGTGCCAGTTACCCCCGGGGGTTTTCAGGGGGGGCCAACGTCCTGACTTTC
TRBV5-1	TRBJ2-1	TRBD2	.	CASSSGGKRGGINEQFF	TGCGCCAGCAGCTCCGGCGGGAAGCGGGGGGGCATCAATGAGCAGTTCTTC
TRBV24-1	TRBJ1-5	.	.	CATSQGWMQPQHF	TGTGCCACCAGTCAGGGGTGGATGCAGCCCCAGCATTTT
TRBV4-2	TRBJ2-3	.	.	CASSQGARDDTQYF	TGTGCCAGCAGCCAAGGGGCTAGGGACGATACGCAGTATTTT
TRBV7-9	TRBJ2-1	TRBD1	once	CASSRDRGSYNEQFF	TGTGCCAGCAGTCGGGACAGGGGGTCCTACAATGAGCAGTTCTTC
TRBV19	TRBJ1-2	TRBD1	.	CASRTGGNYGYTF	TGTGCCAGTAGGACAGGGGGCAACTATGGCTACACCTTC
TRBV12-3/TRBV12-4	TRBJ1-1	.	.	CASSLTENTEAFF	TGTGCCAGCAGTTTAACCGAGAACACTGAAGCTTTCTTT
TRBV28	TRBJ1-4	.	.	CASSGRSWNEKLFF	TGTGCCAGCAGTGGTAGGTCCTGGAATGAAAAACTGTTTTTT
TRBV5-6	TRBJ2-3	TRBD2	.	CASSYVAGVSTDTQYF	TGTGCCAGCAGCTATGTAGCGGGGGTGAGCACAGATACGCAGTATTTT
TRBV19	TRBJ1-1	TRBD1	.	CASRDRGGPEAFF	TGTGCCAGTCGGGACAGGGGAGGCCCTGAAGCTTTCTTT
TRBV27	TRBJ1-2	TRBD1	.	CASRSPGTDPRGGYTF	TGTGCCAGCCGAAGCCCCGGGACAGATCCTAGAGGTGGCTACACCTTC
TRBV19	TRBJ2-3	TRBD2	.	CASGGLAGSRDTQYF	TGTGCCAGTGGGGGACTAGCGGGTTCCAGAGATACGCAGTATTTT
TRBV5-5	TRBJ2-7	.	.	CASSWTTYSYEQYF	TGTGCCAGCAGCTGGACTACCTACTCCTACGAGCAGTACTTC
TRBV19	TRBJ1-1	TRBD1	.	CASSIGPGQPEAFF	TGTGCCAGTAGTATAGGGCCGGGACAGCCTGAAGCTTTCTTT
TRBV6-6	TRBJ1-5	.	.	CASSGVNQPQHF	TGTGCCAGCAGTGGGGTAAATCAGCCCCAGCATTTT
TRBV25-1	TRBJ1-1	.	.	CASSESVNTEAFF	TGTGCCAGCAGTGAATCCGTGAACACTGAAGCTTTCTTT